The text below deals with one T cell receptor beta chain. CDR1 is MNHEY and CDR2 is SMNVEV in the germline V gene (reference sequence). V was pared by 9 bases and J by 7 bases, with 19 bases between. This CDR3 is built from 14 residues. The source of the sample is a study of blood T cell repertoires in COVID-19. Study-level background: Specimens from acute and convalescent COVID-19 originated in the United States, Italy and Spain. T cells, B-cell-depleted T cells, or PBMCs provided the cDNA or gDNA that served as material.

Per the original methods: Reference gene primer amplification in the assay estimated nucleated cell counts. Measured with immunoSEQ multiplex PCR; TCRdb has only the in-frame clones, and not every one. The DNA was the basis for D and trimming; V, J and clone size are from that table. The sample includes roughly 200,000 clones, 88% of them seen just once. This clonotype was obtained from a man aged 35-49 years with active or convalescent COVID-19. The sequenced sample consisted of peripheral blood. The chain is built from TRBV27 and TRBJ1-5, with TRBD1 as a possible D gene (6 bases). In nucleotides, the CDR3 is TGTGCCAGTGGAGGCGGGGGGCGATCCCAGCCCCAGCATTTT. Translation gives CASGGGGRSQPQHF.